A selection of T cell receptor beta chains follows, all from one sample in a study of shared clonotypes between healthy human individuals. Only in-frame clones appear in the TCRdb table, and some are missing; sequencing was by immunoSEQ multiplex PCR. The profile shows millions of clones, about 93% of them singletons. The sample comprised naive CD8+ T cells from PBMCs. Receptors were obtained from a man aged 18 to 30 in good health. Some clones in this sample may be carry-over from other donors' samples. CDR3s include the opening cysteine and the closing phenylalanine or tryptophan. D genes are given only for firm matches. Size is omitted from some rows. Given values are once, few, many or a class for expanded clones.

size: .
D: .
J: TRBJ1-5
length: 16
V: TRBV30
DNA: TGTGCCTGGAGTGTGAGGGGCGCAGATAGAAATCAGCCCCAGCATTTT
CDR3: CAWSVRGADRNQPQHF

size: .
D: .
J: TRBJ2-7
length: 13
V: TRBV30
DNA: TGTGCCTGGAGTTGGACGGGTTCCTACGAGCAGTACTTC
CDR3: CAWSWTGSYEQYF

size: once
D: TRBD1
J: TRBJ2-1
length: 14
V: TRBV28
DNA: TGTGCCAGCAGAAGACAGGGCTCCTACAATGAGCAGTTCTTC
CDR3: CASRRQGSYNEQFF

size: .
D: TRBD2
J: TRBJ2-2
length: 16
V: TRBV7-8
DNA: TGTGCCAGCAGCTGGGGACTAGCGTTGGGCACCGGGGAGCTGTTTTTT
CDR3: CASSWGLALGTGELFF

size: few
D: TRBD1
J: TRBJ1-1
length: 14
V: TRBV19
DNA: TGTGCCAGTAGGGCGACAGGGGACTTCACTGAAGCTTTCTTT
CDR3: CASRATGDFTEAFF

size: .
D: .
J: TRBJ1-1
length: 15
V: TRBV4-1
DNA: TGCGCCAGCACCCCCCCCGGCAGGATGAACACTGAAGCTTTCTTT
CDR3: CASTPPGRMNTEAFF

size: .
D: TRBD1
J: TRBJ1-1
length: 15
V: TRBV7-9
DNA: TGTGCCAGCAGCCCGGGACAGGGGGAGAACACTGAAGCTTTCTTT
CDR3: CASSPGQGENTEAFF

size: few
D: .
J: TRBJ1-4
length: 16
V: TRBV25-1
DNA: TGTGCCAGCAGTCAATTGGTCGGCAGGGATAATGAAAAACTGTTTTTT
CDR3: CASSQLVGRDNEKLFF

size: .
D: TRBD1
J: TRBJ2-1
length: 11
V: TRBV25-1
DNA: TGTGCCAGTGACAGGGGTGATGAGCAGTTCTTC
CDR3: CASDRGDEQFF

size: .
D: .
J: TRBJ1-2
length: 13
V: TRBV6-6
DNA: TGTGCCAGCAGTTATTGGGCTAACTATGGCTACACCTTC
CDR3: CASSYWANYGYTF

size: .
D: TRBD2
J: TRBJ2-7
length: 14
V: TRBV9
DNA: TGTGCCAGCTCGAGCGGGAGGGAGACCTACGAGCAGTACTTC
CDR3: CASSSGRETYEQYF

size: .
D: .
J: TRBJ2-7
length: 14
V: TRBV9
DNA: TGTGCCAGCAGCGCCGGGGGACAGTATTACGAGCAGTACTTC
CDR3: CASSAGGQYYEQYF

size: .
D: TRBD2
J: TRBJ2-7
length: 15
V: TRBV9
DNA: TGTGCCAGCAGCGTAAGCGGGGCAAGCTCCTACGAGCAGTACTTC
CDR3: CASSVSGASSYEQYF

size: .
D: .
J: TRBJ1-2
length: 16
V: TRBV7-2
DNA: TGTGCCAGCAGTTCGGCATCCCCCAGAGCTAACTATGGCTACACCTTC
CDR3: CASSSASPRANYGYTF

size: .
D: .
J: TRBJ2-1
length: 15
V: TRBV4-3
DNA: TGCGCCAGCAGCCAAGATCTGGACGTATACAATGAGCAGTTCTTC
CDR3: CASSQDLDVYNEQFF

size: .
D: TRBD1
J: TRBJ1-3
length: 15
V: TRBV7-9
DNA: TGTGCCAGCAGACGGGACAGCGACCCTGGAAACACCATATATTTT
CDR3: CASRRDSDPGNTIYF